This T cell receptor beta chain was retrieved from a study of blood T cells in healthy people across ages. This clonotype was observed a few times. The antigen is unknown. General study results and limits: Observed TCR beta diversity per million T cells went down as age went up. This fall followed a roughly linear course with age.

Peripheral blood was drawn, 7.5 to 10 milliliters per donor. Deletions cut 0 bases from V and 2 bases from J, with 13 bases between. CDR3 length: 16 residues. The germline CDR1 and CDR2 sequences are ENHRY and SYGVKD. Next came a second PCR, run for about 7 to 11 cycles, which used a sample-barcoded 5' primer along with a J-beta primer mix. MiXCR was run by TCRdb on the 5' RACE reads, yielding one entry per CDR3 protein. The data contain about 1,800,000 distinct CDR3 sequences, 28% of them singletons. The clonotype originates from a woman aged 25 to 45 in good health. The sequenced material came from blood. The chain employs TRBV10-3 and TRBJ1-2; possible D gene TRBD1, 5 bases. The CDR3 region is CAISESPTDSNYGYTF. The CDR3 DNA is TGTGCCATCAGTGAGTCACCGACAGATTCAAACTATGGCTACACCTTC.